Included here is one TCR beta chain sequence, with context. Seattle researchers signed up patients amid active infection and tracked them longitudinally. The entry originates in a study of blood T cell repertoires in COVID-19. In the authors' methods: Amplified reference gene primers provided the basis for estimating nucleated cell counts. Sequencing used immunoSEQ multiplex PCR; TCRdb keeps in-frame clones, though not all of them. V, J and clone size were drawn from that table, and D and trimming were deduced from the DNA. This sample carries about 150,000 clones, roughly 89% of them seen once, and the ten largest clones take almost 9%. Looked up from germline, CDR1 is SGDLS and CDR2 is YYNGEE. CDR3 length: 18 amino acids. With V trimmed by 0 bases and J by 4 bases, 8 bases remained unmatched.

Sample: peripheral blood. V is TRBV9 and J is TRBJ2-3; TRBD2 matches 13 bases. This clonotype was obtained from a man aged 25 to 40 with COVID-19, enrolled during active disease. The CDR3 loop is CASSVGTSGRIVADTQYF. CDR3 sequence (DNA): TGTGCCAGCAGCGTAGGGACTAGCGGGAGAATAGTTGCAGATACGCAGTATTTT. The whole variable domain, filled in from reference TRBV9 and TRBJ2-3, reads DSGVTQTPKHLITATGQRVTLRCSPRSGDLSVYWYQQSLDQGLQFLIQYYNGEERAKGNILERFSAQQFPDLHSELNLSSLELGDSALYFCASSVGTSGRIVADTQYFGPGTRLTVL.